These T cell receptor beta chains were read from a single sample in a study of blood T cell repertoires in COVID-19. Repertoires were generated with immunoSEQ multiplex PCR, while TCRdb's copy carries only in-frame clones and drops some. The sample comprises about 50,000 clones, 90% to 95% of which are singletons, and 9.7% rests with the top ten. Input material: peripheral blood. The receptors come from a woman older than 75 with acute or convalescent COVID-19. CDR3s include the opening cysteine and the closing phenylalanine or tryptophan. D genes are given only for firm matches.

d_gene,j_gene,v_gene,CDR3aa,CDR3nt
-,TRBJ1-1,TRBV11-2,CASSLVPGITEAFF,TGTGCCAGCAGCTTAGTCCCAGGGATCACTGAAGCTTTCTTT
-,TRBJ2-1,TRBV4-2,CASSQDRLGTLPYNEQFF,TGTGCCAGCAGCCAAGATCGTCTAGGGACACTCCCCTACAATGAGCAGTTCTTC
TRBD1,TRBJ2-1,TRBV6-2/TRBV6-3,CASSYTPGQGDNEQFF,TGTGCCAGCAGTTACACCCCGGGACAGGGTGACAATGAGCAGTTCTTC
TRBD2,TRBJ2-1,TRBV7-9,CASSPVGLATYNEQFF,TGTGCCAGCAGCCCAGTAGGACTAGCAACCTACAATGAGCAGTTCTTC
-,TRBJ2-3,TRBV7-8,CASSLRWAGITDTQYF,TGTGCCAGCAGCTTACGCTGGGCGGGTATCACAGATACGCAGTATTTT
TRBD2,TRBJ2-1,TRBV3-1/TRBV3-2,CASSQESASGGYEQFF,TGTGCCAGCAGCCAAGAGTCGGCTAGCGGGGGTTATGAGCAGTTCTTC
TRBD1,TRBJ1-2,TRBV10-3,CATRDSRGDYGYTF,TGTGCCACCAGGGACAGTCGGGGGGACTATGGCTACACCTTC
TRBD2,TRBJ2-5,TRBV9,CASTVGRSGNQETQYF,TGTGCCAGCACGGTTGGGCGTAGCGGGAACCAAGAGACCCAGTACTTC
-,TRBJ1-5,TRBV10-3,CAIGKTNQPQHF,TGTGCCATCGGCAAGACTAATCAGCCCCAGCATTTT
-,TRBJ2-6,TRBV2,CASSEWGGGSGANVLTF,TGTGCCAGCAGTGAATGGGGGGGCGGCTCTGGGGCCAACGTCCTGACTTTC
TRBD1,TRBJ1-4,TRBV6-1,CASSEADRGKLFF,TGTGCCAGCAGTGAGGCAGACAGGGGAAAACTGTTTTTT
-,TRBJ2-2,TRBV6-5,CASSYSGPPGWELFF,TGTGCCAGCAGTTACTCGGGTCCTCCAGGTTGGGAGCTGTTTTTT